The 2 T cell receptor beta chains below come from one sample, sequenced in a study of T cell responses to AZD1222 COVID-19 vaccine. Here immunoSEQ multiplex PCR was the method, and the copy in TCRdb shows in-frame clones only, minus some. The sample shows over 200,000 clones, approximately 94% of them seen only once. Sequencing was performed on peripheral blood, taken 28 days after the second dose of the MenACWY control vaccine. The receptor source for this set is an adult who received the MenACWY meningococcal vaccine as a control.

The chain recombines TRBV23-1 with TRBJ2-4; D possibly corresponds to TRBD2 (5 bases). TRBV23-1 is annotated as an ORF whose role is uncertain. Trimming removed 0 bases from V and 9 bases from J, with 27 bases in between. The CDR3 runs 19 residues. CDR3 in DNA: TGCGCCAGCAGTCAATCAAGGGAGAGATACTATGAGAGTTCGAGCATTCAGTACTTC. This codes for CASSQSRERYYESSSIQYF.

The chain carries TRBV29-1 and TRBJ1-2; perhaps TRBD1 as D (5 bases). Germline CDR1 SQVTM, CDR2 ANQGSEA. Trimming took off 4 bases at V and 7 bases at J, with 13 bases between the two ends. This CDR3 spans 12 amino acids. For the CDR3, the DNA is TGCAGCGTTGGGGAGGGGCGCAGTGGCTACACCTTC. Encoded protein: CSVGEGRSGYTF.